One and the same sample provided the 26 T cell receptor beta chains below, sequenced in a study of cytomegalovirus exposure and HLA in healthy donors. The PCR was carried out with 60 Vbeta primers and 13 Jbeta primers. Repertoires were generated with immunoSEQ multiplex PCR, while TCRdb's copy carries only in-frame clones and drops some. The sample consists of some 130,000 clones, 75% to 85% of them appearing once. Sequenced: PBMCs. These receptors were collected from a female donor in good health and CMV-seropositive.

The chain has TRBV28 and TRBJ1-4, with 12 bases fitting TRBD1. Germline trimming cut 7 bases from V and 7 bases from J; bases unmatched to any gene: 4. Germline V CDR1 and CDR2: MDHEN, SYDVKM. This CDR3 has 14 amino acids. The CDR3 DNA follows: TGTGCCAGCATTGGGGGACAGGGGGCTGAAAAACTGTTTTTT. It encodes CASIGGQGAEKLFF.

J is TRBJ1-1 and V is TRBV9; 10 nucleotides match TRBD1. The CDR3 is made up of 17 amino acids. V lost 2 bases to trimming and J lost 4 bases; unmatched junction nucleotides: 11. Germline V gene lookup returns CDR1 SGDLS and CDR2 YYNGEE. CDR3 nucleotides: TGTGCCAGCAGCGTGGATGGGACAGGGGTTTTTGGCACTGAAGCTTTCTTT. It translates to CASSVDGTGVFGTEAFF.

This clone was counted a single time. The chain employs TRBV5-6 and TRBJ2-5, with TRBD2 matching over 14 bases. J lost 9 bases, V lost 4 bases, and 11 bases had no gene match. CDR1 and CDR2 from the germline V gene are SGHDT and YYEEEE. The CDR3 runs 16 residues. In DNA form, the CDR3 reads TGTGCCAGCAGCCTGGGACTAGCGGGAGTTGGGGAGGCCCAGTACTTC. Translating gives CASSLGLAGVGEAQYF.

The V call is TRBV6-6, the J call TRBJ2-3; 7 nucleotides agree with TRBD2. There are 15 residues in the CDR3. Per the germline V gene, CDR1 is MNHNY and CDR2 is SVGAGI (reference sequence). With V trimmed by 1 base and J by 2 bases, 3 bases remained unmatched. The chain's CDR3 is CASSYWGGDTDTQYF. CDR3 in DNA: TGTGCCAGCAGTTACTGGGGGGGGGACACAGATACGCAGTATTTT.

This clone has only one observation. The CDR3 coding sequence is TGTGCCAGCAGCTTGGCCGGCAGGGGGCGCAGCGAAAACATTCAGTACTTC. Amino acid sequence: CASSLAGRGRSENIQYF. The V and J genes are TRBV5-4 and TRBJ2-4; 8 bases map to TRBD1. J lost 5 bases, V lost 0 bases, and 10 bases had no gene match. CDR1 and CDR2 from the germline V gene are SGHNT and YYREEE (reference sequence). This CDR3 comprises 17 residues.

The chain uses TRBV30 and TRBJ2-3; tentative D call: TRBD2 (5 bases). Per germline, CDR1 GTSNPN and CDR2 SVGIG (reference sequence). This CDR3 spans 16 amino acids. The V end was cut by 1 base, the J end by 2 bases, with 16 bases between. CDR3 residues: CAWSGGASRYTDTQYF. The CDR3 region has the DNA TGTGCCTGGAGTGGGGGTGCTAGCCGTTACACAGATACGCAGTATTTT.

As DNA, the CDR3 is TGTGCCAGCAGCTTAAGAGGGCGGTCCACAGATACGCAGTATTTT. It translates to CASSLRGRSTDTQYF. The chain has TRBV5-4 and TRBJ2-3, with D tentatively TRBD2 (5 bases). CDR1 is SGHNT, CDR2 YYREEE, per germline (reference sequence). This CDR3 spans 15 amino acids. The germline V and J ends were trimmed by 2 bases and 2 bases, with 12 bases remaining between them.

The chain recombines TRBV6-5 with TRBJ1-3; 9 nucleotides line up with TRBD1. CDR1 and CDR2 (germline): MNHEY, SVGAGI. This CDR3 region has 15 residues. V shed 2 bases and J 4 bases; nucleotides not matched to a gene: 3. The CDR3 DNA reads TGTGCCAGCAGTTACGGACAGGGGCCGGGAAACACCATATATTTT. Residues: CASSYGQGPGNTIYF.

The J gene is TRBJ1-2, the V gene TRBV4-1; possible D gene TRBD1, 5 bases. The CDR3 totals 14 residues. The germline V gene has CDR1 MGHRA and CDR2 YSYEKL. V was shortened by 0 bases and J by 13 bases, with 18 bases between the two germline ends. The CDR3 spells CASSQDLEQVRVTF. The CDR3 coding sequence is TGCGCCAGCAGCCAAGACCTCGAACAGGTCCGTGTCACCTTC.

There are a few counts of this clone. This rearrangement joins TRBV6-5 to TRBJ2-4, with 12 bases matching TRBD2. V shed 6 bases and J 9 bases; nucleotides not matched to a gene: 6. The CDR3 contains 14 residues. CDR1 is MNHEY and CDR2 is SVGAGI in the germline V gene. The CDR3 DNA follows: TGTGCCAGCAGGCCGACTAGCGGGAGTGGCATTCAGTACTTC. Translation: CASRPTSGSGIQYF.

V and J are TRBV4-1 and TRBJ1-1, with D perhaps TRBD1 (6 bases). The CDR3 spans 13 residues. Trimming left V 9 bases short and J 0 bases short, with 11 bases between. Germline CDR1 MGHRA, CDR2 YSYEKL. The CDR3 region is CASRDNLNTEAFF. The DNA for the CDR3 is TGCGCCAGTAGGGACAACCTGAACACTGAAGCTTTCTTT.

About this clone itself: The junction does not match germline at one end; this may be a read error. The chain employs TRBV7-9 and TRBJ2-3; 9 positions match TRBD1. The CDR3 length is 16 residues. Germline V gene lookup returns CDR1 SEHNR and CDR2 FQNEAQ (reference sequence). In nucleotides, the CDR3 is TGTTCCAGCAGCTTGAAGGGACAGGGAGGCACAGATACGCAGTATTTT. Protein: CSSSLKGQGGTDTQYF.

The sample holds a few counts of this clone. The CDR3 nucleotides read TGTGCCAGCCGCGAGTGGGGGGCTAACTATGGCTACACCTTC. This sequence encodes CASREWGANYGYTF. This chain joins TRBV6-1 and TRBJ1-2; tentative D call: TRBD1 (5 bases). The germline CDR1 and CDR2 sequences are MNHNS and SASEGT. This CDR3 has 14 amino acids. V lost 8 bases and J lost 0, with 13 bases in between.

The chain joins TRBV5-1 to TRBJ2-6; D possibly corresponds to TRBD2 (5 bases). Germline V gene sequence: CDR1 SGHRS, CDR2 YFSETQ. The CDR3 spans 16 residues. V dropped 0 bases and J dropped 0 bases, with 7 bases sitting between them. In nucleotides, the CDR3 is TGCGCCAGCAGCTTGGAGCGGTACTCTGGGGCCAACGTCCTGACTTTC. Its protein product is CASSLERYSGANVLTF. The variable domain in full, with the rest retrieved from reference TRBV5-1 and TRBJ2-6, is KAGVTQTPRYLIKTRGQQVTLSCSPISGHRSVSWYQQTPGQGLQFLFEYFSETQRNKGNFPGRFSGRQFSNSRSEMNVSTLELGDSALYLCASSLERYSGANVLTFGAGSRLTVL.

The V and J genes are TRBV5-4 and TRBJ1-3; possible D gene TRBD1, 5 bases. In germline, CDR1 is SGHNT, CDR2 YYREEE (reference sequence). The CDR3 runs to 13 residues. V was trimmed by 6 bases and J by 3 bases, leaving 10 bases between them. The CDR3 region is CASNRGGGNTIYF. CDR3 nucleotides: TGTGCCAGCAACCGGGGGGGTGGAAACACCATATATTTT.

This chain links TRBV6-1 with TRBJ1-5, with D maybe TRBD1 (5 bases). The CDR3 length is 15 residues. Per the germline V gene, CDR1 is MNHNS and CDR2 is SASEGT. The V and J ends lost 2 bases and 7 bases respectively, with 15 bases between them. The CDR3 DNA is TGTGCCAGCAGTGAAAGGGTTGCGGGGGAACAGCCCCAGCATTTT. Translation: CASSERVAGEQPQHF.

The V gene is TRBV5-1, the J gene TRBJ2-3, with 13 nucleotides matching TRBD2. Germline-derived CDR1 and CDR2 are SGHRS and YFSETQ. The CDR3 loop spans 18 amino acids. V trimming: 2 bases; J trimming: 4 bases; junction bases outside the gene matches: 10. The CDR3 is CASSLAPRTSGGSDTQYF. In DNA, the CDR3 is TGCGCCAGCAGCTTAGCTCCTCGGACTAGCGGGGGATCAGATACGCAGTATTTT.

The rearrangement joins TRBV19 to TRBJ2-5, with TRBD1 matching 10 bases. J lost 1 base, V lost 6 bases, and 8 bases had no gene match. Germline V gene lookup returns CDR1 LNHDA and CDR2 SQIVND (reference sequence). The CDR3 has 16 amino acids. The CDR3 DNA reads TGTGCCAGTAGACAGGGGGACAGGGGACCCCAAGAGACCCAGTACTTC. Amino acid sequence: CASRQGDRGPQETQYF.

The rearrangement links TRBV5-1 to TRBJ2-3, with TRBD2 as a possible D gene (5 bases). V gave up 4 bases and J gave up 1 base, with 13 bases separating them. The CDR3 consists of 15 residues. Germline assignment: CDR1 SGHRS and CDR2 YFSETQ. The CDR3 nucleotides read TGCGCCAGCAGCGCGTTGGAGGAGGGCACAGATACGCAGTATTTT. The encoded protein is CASSALEEGTDTQYF.

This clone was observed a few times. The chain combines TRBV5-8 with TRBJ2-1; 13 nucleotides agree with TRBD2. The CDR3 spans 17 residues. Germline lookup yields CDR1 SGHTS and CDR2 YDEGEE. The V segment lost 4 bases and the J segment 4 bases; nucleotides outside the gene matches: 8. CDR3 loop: CASSEKTSGGPYNEQFF. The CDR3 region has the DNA TGTGCCAGCAGCGAGAAGACTAGCGGGGGGCCTTACAATGAGCAGTTCTTC. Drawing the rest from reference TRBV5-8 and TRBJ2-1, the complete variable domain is EAGVTQSPTHLIKTRGQQATLRCSPISGHTSVYWYQQALGLGLQFLLWYDEGEERNRGNFPPRFSGRQFPNYSSELNVNALELEDSALYLCASSEKTSGGPYNEQFFGPGTRLTVL.

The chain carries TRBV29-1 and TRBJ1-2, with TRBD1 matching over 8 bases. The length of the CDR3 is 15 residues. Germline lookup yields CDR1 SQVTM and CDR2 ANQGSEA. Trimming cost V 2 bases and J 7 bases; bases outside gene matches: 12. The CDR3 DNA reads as TGCAGCGTTGAAACCCCCGGACAGGGTTTAGTTGGCTACACCTTC. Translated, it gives CSVETPGQGLVGYTF. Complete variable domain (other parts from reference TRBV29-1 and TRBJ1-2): SAVISQKPSRDICQRGTSLTIQCQVDSQVTMMFWYRQQPGQSLTLIATANQGSEATYESGFVIDKFPISRPNLTFSTLTVSNMSPEDSSIYLCSVETPGQGLVGYTFGSGTRLTVV.

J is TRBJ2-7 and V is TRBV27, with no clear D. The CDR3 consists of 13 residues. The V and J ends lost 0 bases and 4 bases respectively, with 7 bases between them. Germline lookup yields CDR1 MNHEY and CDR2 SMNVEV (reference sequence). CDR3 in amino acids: CASSLSYKYEQYF. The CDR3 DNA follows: TGTGCCAGCAGTTTATCCTATAAATACGAGCAGTACTTC.

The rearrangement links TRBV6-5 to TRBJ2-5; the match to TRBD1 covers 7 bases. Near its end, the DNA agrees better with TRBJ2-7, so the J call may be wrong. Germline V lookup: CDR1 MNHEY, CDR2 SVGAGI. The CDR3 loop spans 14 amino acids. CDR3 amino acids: CASNPTGDSYEQYF. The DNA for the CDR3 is TGTGCCAGCAATCCTACAGGGGACTCCTACGAGCAGTACTTC.

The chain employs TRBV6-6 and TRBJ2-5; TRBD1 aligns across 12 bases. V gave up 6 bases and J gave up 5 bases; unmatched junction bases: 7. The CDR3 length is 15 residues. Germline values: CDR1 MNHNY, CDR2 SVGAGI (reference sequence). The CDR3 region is CASRPGTGGRETQYF. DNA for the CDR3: TGTGCCAGCAGACCCGGGACAGGGGGCCGGGAGACCCAGTACTTC.

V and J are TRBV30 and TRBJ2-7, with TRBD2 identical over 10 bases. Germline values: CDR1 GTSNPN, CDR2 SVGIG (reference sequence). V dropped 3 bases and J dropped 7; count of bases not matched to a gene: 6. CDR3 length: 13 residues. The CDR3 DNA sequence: TGTGCCTGGAGCCGGACTAGCGGTGCGGAGCAGTACTTC. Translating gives CAWSRTSGAEQYF.

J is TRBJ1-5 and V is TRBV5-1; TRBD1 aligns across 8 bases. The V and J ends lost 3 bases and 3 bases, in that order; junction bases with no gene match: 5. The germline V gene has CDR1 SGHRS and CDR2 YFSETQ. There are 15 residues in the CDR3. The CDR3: CASSYGTGYNQPQHF. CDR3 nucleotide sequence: TGCGCCAGCAGCTATGGGACAGGATACAATCAGCCCCAGCATTTT.